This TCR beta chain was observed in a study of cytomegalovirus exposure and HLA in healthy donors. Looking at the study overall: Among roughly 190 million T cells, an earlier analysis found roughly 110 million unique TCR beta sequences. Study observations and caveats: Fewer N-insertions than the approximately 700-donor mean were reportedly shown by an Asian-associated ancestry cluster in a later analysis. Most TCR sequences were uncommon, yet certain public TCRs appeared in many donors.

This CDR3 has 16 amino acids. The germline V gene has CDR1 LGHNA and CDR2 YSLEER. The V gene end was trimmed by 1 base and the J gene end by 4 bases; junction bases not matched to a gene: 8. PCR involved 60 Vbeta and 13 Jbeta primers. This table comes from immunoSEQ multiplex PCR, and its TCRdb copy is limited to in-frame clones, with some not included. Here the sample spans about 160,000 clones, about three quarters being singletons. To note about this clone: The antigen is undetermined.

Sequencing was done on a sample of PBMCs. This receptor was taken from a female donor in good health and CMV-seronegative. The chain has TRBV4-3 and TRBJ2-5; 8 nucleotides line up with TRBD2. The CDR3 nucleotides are TGCGCCAGCAGCCAAGGGTCGGGAGGGCAGGGAGAGACCCAGTACTTC. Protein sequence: CASSQGSGGQGETQYF.